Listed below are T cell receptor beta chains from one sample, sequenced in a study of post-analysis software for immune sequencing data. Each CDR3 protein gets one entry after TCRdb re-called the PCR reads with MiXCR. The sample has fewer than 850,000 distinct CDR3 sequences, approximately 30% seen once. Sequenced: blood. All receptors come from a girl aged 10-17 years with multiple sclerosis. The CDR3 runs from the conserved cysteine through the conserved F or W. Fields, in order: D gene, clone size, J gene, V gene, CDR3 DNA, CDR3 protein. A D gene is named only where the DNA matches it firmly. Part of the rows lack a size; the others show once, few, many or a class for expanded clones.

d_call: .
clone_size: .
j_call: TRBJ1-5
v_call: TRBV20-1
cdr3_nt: TGCAGTGCTAGGGCCCAACAGGGTAGGAATCAGCCCCAGCATTTT
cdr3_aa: CSARAQQGRNQPQHF

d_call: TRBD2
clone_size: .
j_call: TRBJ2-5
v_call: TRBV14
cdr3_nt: TGTGCCAGCAGCCACCTGTCGGGACTAGCGGGGGTAGAGACCCAGTACTTC
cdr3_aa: CASSHLSGLAGVETQYF

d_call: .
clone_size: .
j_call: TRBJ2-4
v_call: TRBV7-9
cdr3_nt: TGTGCCAGCAGCTTAGCCCCGGACGGGATCAACCTAGCCAAAAACATTCAGTACTTC
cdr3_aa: CASSLAPDGINLAKNIQYF

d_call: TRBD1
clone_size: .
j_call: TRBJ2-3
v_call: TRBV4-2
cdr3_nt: TGTGCCAGCAGCCAAGACCAGACAGGGCGAGATACGCAGTATTTT
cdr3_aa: CASSQDQTGRDTQYF

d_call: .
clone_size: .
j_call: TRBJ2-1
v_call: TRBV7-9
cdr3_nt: TGTGTCAGCAGCCCTGGCTCGGTCTATGAGCAGTTCTTC
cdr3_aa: CVSSPGSVYEQFF

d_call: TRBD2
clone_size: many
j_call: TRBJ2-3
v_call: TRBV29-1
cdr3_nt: TGCAGCGTTGATTCGGGAGGGTTTACGCAGTATTTT
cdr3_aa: CSVDSGGFTQYF

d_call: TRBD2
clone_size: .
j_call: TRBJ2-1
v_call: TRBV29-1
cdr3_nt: TGCAGCGTTGAGCGGACTAGCGGGAGAAATGAGCAGTTCTTC
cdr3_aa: CSVERTSGRNEQFF

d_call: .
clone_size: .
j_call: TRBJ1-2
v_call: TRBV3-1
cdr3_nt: TGTGCCAGCAGCCAAGATCTAAGGGGCTACACCTTC
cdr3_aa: CASSQDLRGYTF

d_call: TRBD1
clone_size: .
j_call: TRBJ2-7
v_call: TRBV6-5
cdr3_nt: TGTGCCAGCAGTTACCCGAACAGGGGTAGTTACGAGCAGTACTTC
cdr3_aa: CASSYPNRGSYEQYF

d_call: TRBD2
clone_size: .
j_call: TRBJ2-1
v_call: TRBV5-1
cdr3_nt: TGCGCCAGCAGCTTGGTGGGGGGGGTCCACAATGAGCAGTTCTTC
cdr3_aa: CASSLVGGVHNEQFF

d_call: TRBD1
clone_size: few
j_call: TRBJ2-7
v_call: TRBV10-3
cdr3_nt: TGTGCCATCAGTCCGGACAGGTACGACGAGCAGTACTTC
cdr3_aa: CAISPDRYDEQYF

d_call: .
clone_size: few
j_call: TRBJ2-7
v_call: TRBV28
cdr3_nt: TGTGCCAGCAGTGCCCGTCCCTACGAGCAGTACTTC
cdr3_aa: CASSARPYEQYF

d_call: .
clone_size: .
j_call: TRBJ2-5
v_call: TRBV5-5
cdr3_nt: TGTGCCAGCAGCTGGGACCGGGACTTCCAAGAGACCCAGTACTTC
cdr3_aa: CASSWDRDFQETQYF

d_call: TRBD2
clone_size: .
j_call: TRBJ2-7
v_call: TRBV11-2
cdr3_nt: TGTGCCAGCAGCTCCACTAGCGGCTCCCTCTACGAGCAGTACTTC
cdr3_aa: CASSSTSGSLYEQYF